This T cell receptor beta chain was documented in a study of CD8 T cells in ankylosing spondylitis (dated 2017 in TCRdb). Regarding the complete study: The study set out to find disease-linked TCR variants by profiling T cell receptor beta repertoires in ankylosing spondylitis patients and healthy donors. In total, the full study cohort was made up of 95 to 110 healthy donors and 25 ankylosing spondylitis patients. Samples of peripheral blood were taken, and for ankylosing spondylitis patients, synovial fluid was collected as well.

TCRdb records Illumina HiSeq 2500 as the sequencer. Quantitative 5'-RACE with molecular barcodes was used to prepare TCR beta libraries. On the authors' methods: To identify disease-linked TCR variants, a new computational method was used, one built on a probabilistic model of VDJ rearrangement. Using fastp trimming at Q25 and MiXCR clonotype assembly, TCRdb reanalyzed the public sequencing data and kept in-frame beta chains. Every entry covers one CDR3 protein and lists the most common genes and DNA from its rows. TCRdb's processing, not the study's, gives the V and J calls here. A total of around 250,000 distinct CDR3 sequences appear in this sample, around 11% of them only once. 6% to 7.5% of the sample is held by the ten biggest clonotypes. This clonotype was detected many times. No cognate antigen has been identified for it. At one of its ends the junction is not consistent with the germline gene, which may arise from a read error.

Broad study findings and their caveats: The disease-linked clones were reported to be significantly enriched in matched synovial fluid samples from ankylosing spondylitis patients. Some of the motif variants had been reported before in the synovial fluid and blood of reactive arthritis patients, a finding that suggests common disease-initiation mechanisms. In peripheral blood, the disease-linked clones were found at relatively low frequencies and had a CD8+ phenotype. Blood from ankylosing spondylitis patients appeared to be characterized by a TCR beta motif composed of about 8 highly homologous amino acid variants.

The sequencing input was blood, either unsorted or a sorted T cell fraction (not recorded which). The TCR originated in a male donor with ankylosing spondylitis or in good health (not recorded which).

The CDR3 region: CASSQGAGTDTQYF. In nucleotides, the sequence is TGCGCCAGCAGCCAAGGGGCCGGCACAGATACGCAGTATTTT. The chain is made from TRBV3-1 and TRBJ2-3, with TRBD1 as a weak D call on 5 bases. Per the germline V gene (reference sequence), LGHDT is the CDR1 and YNNKEL is the CDR2. The CDR3 starts with the cysteine, ends with the phenylalanine, and has 14 residues. Just CDR3 DNA is preserved here, 42 bases in frame from base 1.